The present TCR beta chain was sequenced within a study of vaccination and CD4 T cells after COVID-19. The Oncomine TCR Beta short-read assay was applied to DNA of cultured CD4+ T cells. TCRdb re-called the PCR reads with MiXCR, one entry per CDR3 protein. Of roughly 15,000 distinct CDR3 sequences in the sample, approximately 61% were seen once. Only a few counts were recorded for this clonotype. What it binds is unknown. Sample treatment: approximately nine-day PBMC culture with coronavirus spike peptide pools or control peptides (ViraFEST assay). The CDR3 spans 15 residues. CDR1 and CDR2 from the germline V gene are GTSNPN and SVGIG (reference sequence). Trimming took 3 bases from V and 4 from J; bases not matched to a gene: 8.

The chain recombines TRBV30 with TRBJ1-5; 8 nucleotides agree with TRBD1. The sequenced sample was CD4+ T cells from blood, cultured in vitro. The source of this sequence is a human donor who had recovered from COVID-19. CDR3 sequence: CAWSLDRGGNQPQHF. The CDR3 nucleotides are TGTGCCTGGAGCTTAGACAGGGGAGGTAATCAGCCCCAGCATTTT.